Presented here are 18 T cell receptor beta chains from one specimen sequenced in a study of blood T cell repertoires in COVID-19. Profiled with immunoSEQ multiplex PCR; TCRdb holds only in-frame clones, not every one. In the table there are around 100,000 clones, roughly 86% of which are singletons. Sequenced sample: peripheral blood. The receptors shown here come from a middle-aged man with active or convalescent COVID-19.

The V and J genes are TRBV5-6 and TRBJ2-5; D is perhaps TRBD1 (5 bases). V lost 4 bases and J lost 3, with 16 bases in between. The germline gives CDR1 SGHDT, CDR2 YYEEEE. CDR3 size: 15 residues. CDR3 DNA: TGTGCCAGCAGCCCGCCTAGGGGATTAAAAGAGACCCAGTACTTC. It encodes CASSPPRGLKETQYF.

This chain joins TRBV6-5 and TRBJ2-7; D is ambiguous. The V gene's germline CDR1 is MNHEY and CDR2 SVGAGI. V was pared by 2 bases and J by 6 bases, with 11 bases between. This CDR3 region has 13 residues. The CDR3 bases are TGTGCCAGCAGTTACGCGAACCCGGGCGAGCAGTACTTC. Translation gives CASSYANPGEQYF.

The chain recombines TRBV19 with TRBJ1-6, with unresolved D. Trimming removed 6 bases at V and 6 bases at J, with 15 bases between. In germline, CDR1 is LNHDA, CDR2 SQIVND (reference sequence). The CDR3 runs to 15 residues. The CDR3 DNA sequence: TGTGCCAGTAGGACGCAGGAGGTTGGTAATTCACCCCTCCACTTT. It codes for CASRTQEVGNSPLHF.

The V call is TRBV14, the J call TRBJ2-7, with 14 positions matching TRBD2. Germline loops: CDR1 SGHDN, CDR2 FVKESK. V dropped 2 bases and J dropped 3; count of bases not matched to a gene: 9. This CDR3 contains 18 residues. Written as DNA, the CDR3 is TGTGCCAGCAGCCAACCAACCTCGACTAGCGGGGGGGGCTACGAGCAGTACTTC. As protein: CASSQPTSTSGGGYEQYF.

There are a few counts of this clone. The chain employs TRBV3-1 (or the pseudogene TRBV3-2) and TRBJ1-3; possible D gene TRBD1, 6 bases. CDR3 length: 15 amino acids. The V end was cut by 0 bases, the J end by 1 base, with 7 bases between. Germline V gene lookup returns CDR1 LGHDT and CDR2 YNNKEL (reference sequence). DNA for the CDR3: TGTGCCAGCAGCCAAGATCAGGGGTCTGGAAACACCATATATTTT. Its protein product is CASSQDQGSGNTIYF.

The chain employs TRBV2 and TRBJ1-2, with D hard to call. Germline CDR1 is SNHLY and CDR2 is FYNNEI. The CDR3 length is 13 residues. V dropped 6 bases and J dropped 8 bases, with 16 bases sitting between them. The CDR3 nucleotides read TGTGCCAGCAGGACCACAGCCGCGGGGGGCTACACCTTC. Translating it yields CASRTTAAGGYTF. Variable domain in full (rest from reference TRBV2 and TRBJ1-2): EPEVTQTPSHQVTQMGQEVILRCVPISNHLYFYWYRQILGQKVEFLVSFYNNEISEKSEIFDDQFSVERPDGSNFTLKIRSTKLEDSAMYFCASRTTAAGGYTFGSGTRLTVV.

DNA of the CDR3: TGTGCCAGCAGCCGTTCGTGGAACACTGAAGCTTTCTTT. It encodes CASSRSWNTEAFF. J is TRBJ1-1 and V is TRBV6-2 or TRBV6-3; D gene ambiguous. The CDR3 extends over 13 amino acids. In germline, CDR1 is MNHEY, CDR2 SVGEGT. Trimming shortened V by 6 bases and J by 1 base, and 9 bases separated the two germline ends.

This clone turned up a few times. Other DNA sequences from this sample encode an identical CDR3 as well. The chain recombines TRBV5-1 with TRBJ1-5, with 9 bases lining up with TRBD1. Germline CDR1 reads SGHRS; CDR2 reads YFSETQ. The CDR3 spans 15 residues. V was pared by 0 bases and J by 4 bases, with 2 bases of the junction left unmatched. The CDR3 bases are TGCGCCAGCAGCTTGGAGGGACAGGGTAATCAGCCCCAGCATTTT. It specifies CASSLEGQGNQPQHF.

On this clone: Other DNA sequences in the sample encode the same CDR3. This sequence joins TRBV5-1 and TRBJ2-5; D is unresolved. Trimming left V 0 bases short and J 2 bases short, with 5 bases between. Germline CDR1 reads SGHRS; CDR2 reads YFSETQ. The CDR3 runs to 13 residues. The CDR3 reads CASSLASQETQYF. CDR3 bases: TGCGCCAGCAGCTTGGCCTCGCAAGAGACCCAGTACTTC. Complete variable domain (other parts from reference TRBV5-1 and TRBJ2-5): KAGVTQTPRYLIKTRGQQVTLSCSPISGHRSVSWYQQTPGQGLQFLFEYFSETQRNKGNFPGRFSGRQFSNSRSEMNVSTLELGDSALYLCASSLASQETQYFGPGTRLLVL.

The chain employs TRBV19 and TRBJ1-5, with TRBD1 matching 10 bases. Germline CDR1 reads LNHDA; CDR2 reads SQIVND (reference sequence). The CDR3 runs to 16 residues. V shed 3 bases and J 6 bases; nucleotides not matched to a gene: 8. The CDR3 sequence is CASSIETGGRGQPQHF. Written as DNA, the CDR3 is TGTGCCAGTAGTATTGAGACAGGGGGCCGAGGTCAGCCCCAGCATTTT.

This clone was found once. CDR3 in DNA: TGTGCCAGCAGCCCGTTACCCCGGGACTGGCAAGAGACCCAGTACTTC. This codes for CASSPLPRDWQETQYF. The chain carries TRBV4-2 and TRBJ2-5, with D perhaps TRBD2 (6 bases). The CDR3 is made up of 16 amino acids. Germline lookup yields CDR1 LGHNA and CDR2 YNFKEQ. V lost 4 bases to trimming and J lost 2 bases, with 17 bases between them.

The chain links TRBV28 to TRBJ1-2; 12 bases are a match to TRBD1. This CDR3 spans 18 amino acids. The germline CDR1 and CDR2 sequences are MDHEN and SYDVKM. V lost 3 bases and J lost 7; bases outside the gene matches: 15. This chain's CDR3 is CASSFPPGTGGLSGGYTF. DNA for the CDR3: TGTGCCAGCAGTTTTCCTCCCGGGACAGGGGGCTTATCAGGTGGCTACACCTTC.

V usage is TRBV3-1 (or the pseudogene TRBV3-2) and J usage is TRBJ2-7; tentative D call: TRBD2 (6 bases). The CDR3 loop spans 15 amino acids. Trimming stripped 3 bases from V and 3 bases from J, with 15 bases between. Looked up from germline, CDR1 is LGHDT and CDR2 is YNNKEL (reference sequence). CDR3 residues: CASSHSGGNGYEQYF. In nucleotides, the CDR3 is TGTGCCAGCAGCCACTCCGGGGGAAACGGCTACGAGCAGTACTTC.

This chain links TRBV3-1 (or the pseudogene TRBV3-2) with TRBJ1-1, with TRBD1 as a possible D gene (6 bases). Trimming pared 1 base from V and 7 bases from J, leaving 7 bases between. The CDR3 has 12 amino acids. Germline V gives CDR1 LGHDT, CDR2 YNNKEL (reference sequence). CDR3 DNA: TGTGCCAGCAGCCAAGCGACAGGTGAAGCTTTCTTT. This gives the protein CASSQATGEAFF.

The J gene is TRBJ2-7, the V gene TRBV18; TRBD1 agrees at 9 bases. CDR1 is KGHSH, CDR2 LQKENI, per germline. J was trimmed by 3 bases and V by 0 bases; bases with no gene match: 6. The CDR3 loop spans 16 amino acids. The DNA of the CDR3 is TGTGCCAGCTCACCACCGTCGGGACAGGGTGGCTACGAGCAGTACTTC. Protein: CASSPPSGQGGYEQYF.

The rearrangement links TRBV7-2 to TRBJ1-4; 9 bases line up with TRBD1. The CDR3 is 17 residues long. The V gene's germline CDR1 is SGHTA and CDR2 FQGNSA. V lost 5 bases to trimming and J lost 1 base; unmatched junction nucleotides: 8. The CDR3 bases are TGTGCCAGCAGCCCCCACAGGGGGCGGGTAACTAATGAAAAACTGTTTTTT. Translating it yields CASSPHRGRVTNEKLFF.

This clone was observed once. The V and J genes are TRBV12-3 or TRBV12-4 and TRBJ1-1, with D perhaps TRBD1 (6 bases). This CDR3 has 11 amino acids. Trimming cost V 7 bases and J 8 bases, with 11 bases left between them. The chain's CDR3 is CASTPDREAFF. The CDR3 nucleotides read TGTGCCAGCACCCCAGACAGGGAAGCTTTCTTT.

The rearrangement uses TRBV28 and TRBJ1-2, with D tentatively TRBD1 (5 bases). The CDR3 spans 14 residues. CDR1 and CDR2 from the germline V gene are MDHEN and SYDVKM. The V and J ends lost 2 bases and 4 bases respectively, with 11 bases between them. The CDR3 region has the DNA TGTGCCAGCAGTTTAGGGGCCGGTAGCTATGGCTACACCTTC. Amino acids: CASSLGAGSYGYTF.